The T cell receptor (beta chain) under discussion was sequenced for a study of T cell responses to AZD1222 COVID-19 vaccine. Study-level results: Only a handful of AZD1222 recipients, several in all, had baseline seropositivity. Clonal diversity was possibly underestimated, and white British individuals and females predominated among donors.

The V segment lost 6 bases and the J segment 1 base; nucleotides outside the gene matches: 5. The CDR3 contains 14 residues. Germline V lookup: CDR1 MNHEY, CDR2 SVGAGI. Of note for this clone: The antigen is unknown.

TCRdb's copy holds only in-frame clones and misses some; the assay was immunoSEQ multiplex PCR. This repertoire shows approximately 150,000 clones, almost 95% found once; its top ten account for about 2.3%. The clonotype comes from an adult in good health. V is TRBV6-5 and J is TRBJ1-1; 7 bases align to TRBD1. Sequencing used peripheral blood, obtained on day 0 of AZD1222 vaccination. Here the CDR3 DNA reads TGTGCCAGCAGCAGGGGGGGTCCGAACACTGAAGCTTTCTTT. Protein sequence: CASSRGGPNTEAFF.